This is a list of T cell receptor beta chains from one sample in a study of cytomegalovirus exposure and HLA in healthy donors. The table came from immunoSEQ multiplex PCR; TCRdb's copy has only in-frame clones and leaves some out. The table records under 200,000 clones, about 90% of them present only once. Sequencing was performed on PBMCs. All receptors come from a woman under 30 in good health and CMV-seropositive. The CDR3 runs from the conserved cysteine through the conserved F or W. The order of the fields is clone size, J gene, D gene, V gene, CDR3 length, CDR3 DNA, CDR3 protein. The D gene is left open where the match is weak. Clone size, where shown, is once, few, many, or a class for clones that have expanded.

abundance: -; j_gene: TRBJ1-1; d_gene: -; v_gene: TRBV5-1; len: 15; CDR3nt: TGCGCCAGCAGCTTGGCTGGGGGCATGAACACTGAAGCTTTCTTT; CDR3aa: CASSLAGGMNTEAFF
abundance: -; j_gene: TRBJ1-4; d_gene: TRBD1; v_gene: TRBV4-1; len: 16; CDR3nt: TGCGCCAGCAGCCAAGGTCAGGGGGCAGCTAATGAAAAACTGTTTTTT; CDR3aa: CASSQGQGAANEKLFF
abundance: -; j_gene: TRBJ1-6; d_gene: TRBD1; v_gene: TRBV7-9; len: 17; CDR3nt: TGTGCCAGCACCCCAGGGGGACCGAGCTCCTATAATTCACCCCTCCACTTT; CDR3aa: CASTPGGPSSYNSPLHF
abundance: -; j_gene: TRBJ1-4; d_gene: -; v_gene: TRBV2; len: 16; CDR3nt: TGTGCCAGCAGTGAAAAGGGGCCGCCGAGTCGGGAAAAACTGTTTTTT; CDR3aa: CASSEKGPPSREKLFF
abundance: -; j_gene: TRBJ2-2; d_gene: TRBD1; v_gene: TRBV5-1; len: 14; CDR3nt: TGCGCCAGCAGCCGGACAGGGGACCCCGGGGAGCTGTTTTTT; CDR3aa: CASSRTGDPGELFF
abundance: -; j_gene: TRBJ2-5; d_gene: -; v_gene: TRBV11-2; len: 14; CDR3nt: TGTGCCAGCAGCTTAGGAGGCTCAGGAGGGACCCAGTACTTC; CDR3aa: CASSLGGSGGTQYF
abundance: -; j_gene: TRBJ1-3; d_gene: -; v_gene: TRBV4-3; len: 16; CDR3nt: TGCGCCAGCAGCCAAGATGGGGGGAACTCTGGAAACACCATATATTTT; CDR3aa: CASSQDGGNSGNTIYF
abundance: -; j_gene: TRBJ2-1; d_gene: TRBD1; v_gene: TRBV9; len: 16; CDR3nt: TGTGCCAGCAGCCTCTCGACAGGGGGTATTGACAATGAGCAGTTCTTC; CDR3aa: CASSLSTGGIDNEQFF
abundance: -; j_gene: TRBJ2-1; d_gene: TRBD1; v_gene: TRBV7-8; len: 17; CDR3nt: TGTGCCAGCAGCTTAGAGATCAGGGGGAGCTCCTACAATGAGCAGTTCTTC; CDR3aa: CASSLEIRGSSYNEQFF
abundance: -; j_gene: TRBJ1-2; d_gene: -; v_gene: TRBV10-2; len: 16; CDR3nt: TGCGCCAGCAGTGAAAGTAGCGATGGCAGGAACTATGGCTACACCTTC; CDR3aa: CASSESSDGRNYGYTF
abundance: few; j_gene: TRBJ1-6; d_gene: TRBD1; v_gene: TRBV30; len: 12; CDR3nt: TGTGCCTGGCAGGGGGTGAATTCACCCCTCCACTTT; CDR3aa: CAWQGVNSPLHF
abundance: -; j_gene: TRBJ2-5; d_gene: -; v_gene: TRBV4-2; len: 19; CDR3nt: TGTGCCAGCAGCCAAGATACAGGAGAGCCTCAAATGTACCAAGAGACCCAGTACTTC; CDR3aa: CASSQDTGEPQMYQETQYF
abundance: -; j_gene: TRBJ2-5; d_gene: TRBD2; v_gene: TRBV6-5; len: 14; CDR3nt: TGTGCCAGCTCTAGGGAGCGGGGGGGTTTGACCCAATACTTC; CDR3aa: CASSRERGGLTQYF
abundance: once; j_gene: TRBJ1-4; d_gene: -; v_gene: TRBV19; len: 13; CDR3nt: TGTGCCAGTAGTCCCCAGGCCGTTACTTCATTGTTTTTT; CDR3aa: CASSPQAVTSLFF
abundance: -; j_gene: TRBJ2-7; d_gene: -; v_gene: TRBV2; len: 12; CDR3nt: TGTGCCAGCAGTGTAGGGGTTGACGAGCAGTACTTC; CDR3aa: CASSVGVDEQYF
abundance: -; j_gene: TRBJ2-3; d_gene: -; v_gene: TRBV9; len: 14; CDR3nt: TGTGCCAGCAGCGTAGACATTAGCACAGATACGCAGTATTTT; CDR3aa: CASSVDISTDTQYF
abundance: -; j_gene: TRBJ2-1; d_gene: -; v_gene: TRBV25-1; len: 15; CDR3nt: TGTGCCAGCAGAGCCAGCGGACCTTCCTACAATGAGCAGTTCTTC; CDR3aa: CASRASGPSYNEQFF
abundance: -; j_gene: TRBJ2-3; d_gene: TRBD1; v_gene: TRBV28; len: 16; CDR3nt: TGTGCCAGCAGCTCCACACCGGGACAGACCACAGATACGCAGTATTTT; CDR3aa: CASSSTPGQTTDTQYF
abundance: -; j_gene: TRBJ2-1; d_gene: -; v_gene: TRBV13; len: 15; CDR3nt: TGTGCCAGCAGCTTGACACCGAGCTCCTACAATGAGCAGTTCTTC; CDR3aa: CASSLTPSSYNEQFF
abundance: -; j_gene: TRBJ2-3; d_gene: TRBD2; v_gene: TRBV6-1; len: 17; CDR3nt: TGTGCCAGCAGTGAAGAGATAGCGGGAGCCCGCACAGATACGCAGTATTTT; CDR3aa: CASSEEIAGARTDTQYF
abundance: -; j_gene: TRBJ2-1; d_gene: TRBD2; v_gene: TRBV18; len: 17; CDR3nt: TGTGCCAGCTCACCACCGTCTAGCGGGGGGGCGACTAATGAGCAGTTCTTC; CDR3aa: CASSPPSSGGATNEQFF
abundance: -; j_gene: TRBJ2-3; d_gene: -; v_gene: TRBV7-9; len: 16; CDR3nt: TGTGCCAGCAGCTTAGGAGGCGGGGGCGCACAAGATACGCAGTATTTT; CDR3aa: CASSLGGGGAQDTQYF
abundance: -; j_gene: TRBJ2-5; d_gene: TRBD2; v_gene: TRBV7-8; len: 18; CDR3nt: TGTGCCAGCAGCGGACGGGGGGGCCAATTGACCTCCCAAGAGACCCAGTACTTC; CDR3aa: CASSGRGGQLTSQETQYF
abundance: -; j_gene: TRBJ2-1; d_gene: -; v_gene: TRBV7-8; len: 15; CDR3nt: TGTGCCAGCAGCTTAGATCGCGGGCTCTACAATGAGCAGTTCTTC; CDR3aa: CASSLDRGLYNEQFF
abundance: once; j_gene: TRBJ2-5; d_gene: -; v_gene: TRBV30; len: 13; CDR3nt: TGTGCCTGGAGTGTAAACCCCTCCGGGACCCAGTACTTC; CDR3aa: CAWSVNPSGTQYF
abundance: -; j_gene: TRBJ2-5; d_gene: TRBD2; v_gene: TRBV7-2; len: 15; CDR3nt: TGTGCCAGCAGCTTAGCGCCTAGCGGGGGAGAGACCCAGTACTTC; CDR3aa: CASSLAPSGGETQYF
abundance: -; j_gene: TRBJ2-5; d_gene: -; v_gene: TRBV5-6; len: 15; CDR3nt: TGTGCCAGCAGCCCGCTTACGGGGGTAGAAGAGACCCAGTACTTC; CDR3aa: CASSPLTGVEETQYF
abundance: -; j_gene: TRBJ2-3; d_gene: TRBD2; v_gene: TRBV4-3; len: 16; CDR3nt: TGCGCCAGCAGCCAAAAGATAGCGGGAGGCACAGATACGCAGTATTTT; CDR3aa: CASSQKIAGGTDTQYF
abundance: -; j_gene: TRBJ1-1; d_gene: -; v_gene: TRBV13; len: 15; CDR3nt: TGTGCCAGCAGCTTAGTGGCAGGCCAGAACACTGAAGCTTTCTTT; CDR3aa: CASSLVAGQNTEAFF
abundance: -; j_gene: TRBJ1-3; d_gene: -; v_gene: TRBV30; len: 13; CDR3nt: TGTGCCTGGAGCCCAGTTTCTGGAAACACCATATATTTT; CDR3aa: CAWSPVSGNTIYF
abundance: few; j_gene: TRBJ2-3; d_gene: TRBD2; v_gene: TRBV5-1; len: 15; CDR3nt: TGCGCCAGCAGCCCGGGACTAGCGGGAGCAGATACGCAGTATTTT; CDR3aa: CASSPGLAGADTQYF
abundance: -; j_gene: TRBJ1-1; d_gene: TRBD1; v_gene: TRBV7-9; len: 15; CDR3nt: TGTGCCAGCAGCCTGGACAGGGGAGATAACACTGAAGCTTTCTTT; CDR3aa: CASSLDRGDNTEAFF
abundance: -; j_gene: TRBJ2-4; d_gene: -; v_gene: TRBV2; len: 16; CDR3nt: TGTGCCAGCATGGCGTTCGGGAGAGATCCCAAAAACATTCAGTACTTC; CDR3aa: CASMAFGRDPKNIQYF
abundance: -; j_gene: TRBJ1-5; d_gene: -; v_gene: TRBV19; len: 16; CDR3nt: TGTGCCAGTAGTATCCCCGGGACACCCGTGGATCAGCCCCAGCATTTT; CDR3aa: CASSIPGTPVDQPQHF
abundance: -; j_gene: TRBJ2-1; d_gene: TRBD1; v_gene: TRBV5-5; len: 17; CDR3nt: TGTGCCAGCAGCTCCGGACAGGGGGCTTCCCCCTACAATGAGCAGTTCTTC; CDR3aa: CASSSGQGASPYNEQFF
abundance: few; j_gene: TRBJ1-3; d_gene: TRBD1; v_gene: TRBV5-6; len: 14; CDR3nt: TGTGCCAGCAGCTTTGACAGGGCTGGAAACACCATATATTTT; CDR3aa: CASSFDRAGNTIYF
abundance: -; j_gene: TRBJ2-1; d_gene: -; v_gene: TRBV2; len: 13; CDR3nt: TGTGCCAGCAGTGAAGGACTGTCGAGTGAGCAGTTCTTC; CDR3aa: CASSEGLSSEQFF
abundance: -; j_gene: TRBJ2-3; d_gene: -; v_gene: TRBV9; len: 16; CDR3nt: TGTGCCAGCAGCGTGGGGACATCTTCGAACACAGATACGCAGTATTTT; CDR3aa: CASSVGTSSNTDTQYF
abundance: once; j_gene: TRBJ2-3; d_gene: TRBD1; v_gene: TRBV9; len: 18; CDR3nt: TGTGCCAGCAGCTTTCTCCTCGCAGACAGGGTTTTAACAGATACGCAGTATTTT; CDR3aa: CASSFLLADRVLTDTQYF
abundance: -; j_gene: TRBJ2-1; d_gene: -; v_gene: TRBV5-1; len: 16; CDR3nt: TGCGCCAGCAGCTTGGGTGTCATAGGGGCTGAGAATGAGCAGTTCTTC; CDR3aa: CASSLGVIGAENEQFF
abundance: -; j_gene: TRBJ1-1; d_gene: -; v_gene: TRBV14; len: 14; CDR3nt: TGTGCCAGCAGCCTACCAGGGATGAACACTGAAGCTTTCTTT; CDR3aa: CASSLPGMNTEAFF
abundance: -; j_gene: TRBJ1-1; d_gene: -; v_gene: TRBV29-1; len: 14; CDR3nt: TGCAGCGTGGGCCAGACCCCGGGGAGCACTGAAGCTTTCTTT; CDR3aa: CSVGQTPGSTEAFF
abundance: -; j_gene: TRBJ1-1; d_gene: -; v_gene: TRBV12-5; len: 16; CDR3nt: TGTGCTAGTGGTTTGGTAGCAGGGGCTCTGAACACTGAAGCTTTCTTT; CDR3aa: CASGLVAGALNTEAFF
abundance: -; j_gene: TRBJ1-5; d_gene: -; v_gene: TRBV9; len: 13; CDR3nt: TGTGCCAGCAGCGTAGGGGAGGGTCAGCCCCAGCATTTT; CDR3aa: CASSVGEGQPQHF
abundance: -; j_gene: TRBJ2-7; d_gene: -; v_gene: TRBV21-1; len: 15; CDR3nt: TGTGCCAGCACCATCGGGGACTTGCGACGCTACGAGCAGTACTTC; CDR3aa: CASTIGDLRRYEQYF
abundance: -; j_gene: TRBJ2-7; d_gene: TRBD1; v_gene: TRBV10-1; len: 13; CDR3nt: TGCGCCAGCAGTGACCCAGGGGGCTACGAGCAGTACTTC; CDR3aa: CASSDPGGYEQYF
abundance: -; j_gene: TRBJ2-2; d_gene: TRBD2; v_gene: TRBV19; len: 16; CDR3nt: TGTGCCAGTATCCCTGTAGCGGGGGGAACCACCGGGGAGCTGTTTTTT; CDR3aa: CASIPVAGGTTGELFF
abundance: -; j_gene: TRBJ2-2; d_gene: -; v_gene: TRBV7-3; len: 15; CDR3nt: TGTGCCAGCAGCTTGGACAGCCGGAACACCGGGGAGCTGTTTTTT; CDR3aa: CASSLDSRNTGELFF
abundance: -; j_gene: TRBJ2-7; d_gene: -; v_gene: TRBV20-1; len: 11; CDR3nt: TGCAGTGCTAGAGATGAGGACGAGCAGTACTTC; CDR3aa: CSARDEDEQYF
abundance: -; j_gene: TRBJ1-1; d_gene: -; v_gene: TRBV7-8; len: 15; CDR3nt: TGTGCCAGCAGCTTAGAAGGGGGAAGATACACTGAAGCTTTCTTT; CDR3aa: CASSLEGGRYTEAFF
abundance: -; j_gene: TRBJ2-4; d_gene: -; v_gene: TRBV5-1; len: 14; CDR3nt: TGCGCCAGCAGCAGCAATATAGCCAAAAACATTCAGTACTTC; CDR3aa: CASSSNIAKNIQYF
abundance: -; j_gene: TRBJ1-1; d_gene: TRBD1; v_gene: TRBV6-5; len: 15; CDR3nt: TGTGCCAGCAGTTACTCCGGGACAGGGGACACTGAAGCTTTCTTT; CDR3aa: CASSYSGTGDTEAFF
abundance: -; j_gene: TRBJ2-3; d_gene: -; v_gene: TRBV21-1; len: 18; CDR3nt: TGTGCCAGCAGCAAGTCGGCGGGGGGCACCCCGAGCACAGATACGCAGTATTTT; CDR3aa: CASSKSAGGTPSTDTQYF
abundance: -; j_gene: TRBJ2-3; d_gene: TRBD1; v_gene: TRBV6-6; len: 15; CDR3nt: TGTGCCAGCAGTTACCAGGGACAGGGGTCAGATACGCAGTATTTT; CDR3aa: CASSYQGQGSDTQYF
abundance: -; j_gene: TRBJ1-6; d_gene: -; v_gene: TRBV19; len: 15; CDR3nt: TGTGCCAGTAGTTCTCTGCGGAACCCTACGACACCCCTCCACTTT; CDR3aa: CASSSLRNPTTPLHF
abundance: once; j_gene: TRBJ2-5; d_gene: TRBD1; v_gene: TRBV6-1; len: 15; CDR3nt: TGTGCCAGCAAGATAGACAGGGGGGGCCAAGAGACCCAGTACTTC; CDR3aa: CASKIDRGGQETQYF